Below, 6 T cell receptor beta chains from the same sample are listed, as sequenced in a study of regulatory dendritic cells for organ transplantation. The antigens for these receptors are not known. Sorted subsets were CFSE-labeled and cultured less than 6 days with allogeneic dendritic cells. Profiling relied on immunoSEQ multiplex PCR, and the TCRdb table lists in-frame clones only, not all of them. The table records 15,000 to 20,000 clones, roughly four fifths of them present only once. Sequenced: memory CD4+ T cells from blood cultured with regulatory dendritic cells. Subset defined: CD45RO+ memory T cells. These receptors came from a human donor in good health.

As to this clone: The same CDR3 also results from other DNA sequences found in this sample. The gene calls are TRBV9 and TRBJ2-3, with D possibly matching TRBD2 (5 bases). CDR3 length equals 16 residues. Germline loops: CDR1 SGDLS, CDR2 YYNGEE. Trimming took 0 bases from V and 0 from J, leaving 11 bases between them. The CDR3 here is CASSVDLARSTDTQYF. DNA for the CDR3: TGTGCCAGCAGCGTAGATCTAGCCCGTAGCACAGATACGCAGTATTTT.

A few counts support this clone. The chain carries TRBV20-1 and TRBJ1-1; D remains ambiguous. The CDR3 sequence is 11 residues long. The V end lost 1 base, the J end lost 8 bases, and 8 bases lay between the germline ends. Germline CDR1 is DFQATT and CDR2 is SNEGSKA (reference sequence). In DNA, the CDR3 is TGCAGTGCTAGAGGTTTGGGAGAAGCTTTCTTT. This translates into CSARGLGEAFF.

This clone appeared a few times. The chain links TRBV6-1 to TRBJ1-1, with D unclear. The CDR3 totals 13 residues. In germline, CDR1 is MNHNS, CDR2 SASEGT. Trimming pared 2 bases from V and 2 bases from J, leaving 6 bases between. CDR3 DNA: TGTGCCAGCAGTGAAAGGTTTAACACTGAAGCTTTCTTT. Translated, it gives CASSERFNTEAFF.

The CDR3 DNA sequence: TGTGCCAGCAGCCAACAAGGGAGTACCGGGGAGCTGTTTTTT. Translating it yields CASSQQGSTGELFF. The chain links TRBV11-3 to TRBJ2-2, with D perhaps matching TRBD2 (5 bases). The germline CDR1 and CDR2 sequences are SGHNT and YENEEA. The CDR3 has 14 amino acids. Trimming removed 5 bases from V and 5 bases from J, with 12 bases in between.

This clone was detected only once. The chain recombines TRBV6-1 with TRBJ2-7; 8 nucleotides agree with TRBD2. Germline assignment: CDR1 MNHNS and CDR2 SASEGT. The CDR3 extends over 14 amino acids. Trimming took 8 bases from V and 3 from J; bases not matched to a gene: 9. DNA of the CDR3: TGTGCCAGCGCCCAAGCGGGAGACTTCTACGAGCAGTACTTC. Translating gives CASAQAGDFYEQYF.

CDR3 sequence reads: CASSLFGGTGDYEQYF. The DNA of the CDR3 is TGTGCCAGCAGCTTGTTCGGCGGGACAGGGGACTACGAGCAGTACTTC. J is TRBJ2-7 and V is TRBV7-9, with 10 nucleotides matching TRBD1. The ends lost 3 bases at V and 3 bases at J; junction bases unmatched: 8. The germline V gene encodes CDR1 SEHNR and CDR2 FQNEAQ (reference sequence). The CDR3 totals 16 residues.